A selection of T cell receptor beta chains follows, all from one sample in a study of T cell responses to AZD1222 COVID-19 vaccine. Some clones are missing from TCRdb's copy, which holds only in-frame ones; the method was immunoSEQ multiplex PCR. The repertoire holds 150,000 to 200,000 clones, about nine tenths seen once, with around 2.9% in the top ten. The input for sequencing was peripheral blood, taken on day 0 of MenACWY control vaccination. The receptors shown here come from an adult in good health. Each CDR3 is given with its conserved first and last residue. D genes are given only for firm matches. Some rows have no size entry. The others give once, few or many, or a class for an expanded clone.

size,V,J,D,DNA,CDR3
-,TRBV5-1,TRBJ1-1,-,TGCGCCAGCAGAGGAAAGGAACATTCCACTAAAGCTTTCTTT,CASRGKEHSTKAFF
-,TRBV6-2/TRBV6-3,TRBJ1-4,TRBD1,TGTGCCAGCAGTACGACAGGGGTTAATGAAAAACTGTTTTTT,CASSTTGVNEKLFF
-,TRBV3-1/TRBV3-2,TRBJ1-6,-,TGTGCCAGCAGCCCGGCCGGGACTCAACCCCTCCACTTT,CASSPAGTQPLHF
few,TRBV15,TRBJ2-7,TRBD1,TGTGCCACCAGCAGAGGACGGACAGGGAGATACGAGCAGTACTTC,CATSRGRTGRYEQYF
-,TRBV5-1,TRBJ1-2,TRBD1,TGCGCCAGCAGCCTGGGACAGGGGGGAATAGGCTACACCTTC,CASSLGQGGIGYTF
-,TRBV4-1,TRBJ2-7,-,TGCGCCAGCAGCCAAGGCGGGGGCAGGGGGCGATACGAGCAGTACTTC,CASSQGGGRGRYEQYF
-,TRBV6-5,TRBJ2-1,TRBD2,TGTGCCAGCAGGCCGGGACTAGCGTTCAATGAGCAGTTCTTC,CASRPGLAFNEQFF
many,TRBV30,TRBJ2-7,-,TGTGCCTGGAGTAAACTTTCGGGCCCCCGAGCCTACGAGCAGTACTTC,CAWSKLSGPRAYEQYF
-,TRBV28,TRBJ1-2,-,TGTGCCAGCAGGGGCGGGACCCGCGATGGGGGCTACACCTTC,CASRGGTRDGGYTF
-,TRBV18,TRBJ2-1,-,TGTGCCAGCTCACCACCGATAACAAATGAGCAGTTCTTC,CASSPPITNEQFF
-,TRBV4-3,TRBJ2-5,TRBD2,TGCGCCAGCAGCCAAGATTGGCCTAGCGGGGAAGAGACCCAGTACTTC,CASSQDWPSGEETQYF
-,TRBV5-3,TRBJ2-7,-,TGTGCCAGAAGCCCCGATAATTTCCAGGGTATTAGGGAGAAAAGCTCCTACGAGCAGTACTTC,CARSPDNFQGIREKSSYEQYF
-,TRBV19,TRBJ2-7,-,TGTGCCAGTAGTACAGGATTCTCCTACGAGCAGTACTTC,CASSTGFSYEQYF
-,TRBV6-1,TRBJ2-7,-,TGTGCCAGCAGTGAAGCAAAGTACGAGCAGTACTTC,CASSEAKYEQYF
-,TRBV9,TRBJ2-7,TRBD1,TGTGCCAGCAGCGCCCTACAGGGGGCCGGTGAGCAGTACTTC,CASSALQGAGEQYF
-,TRBV27,TRBJ1-1,-,TGTGCCAGCAGAGGAAGTGTGAACACTGAAGCTTTCTTT,CASRGSVNTEAFF
-,TRBV7-8,TRBJ1-1,-,TGTGCCAGCAGCTTAGGGGCTCAATTCCGGGGAACTGAAGCTTTCTTT,CASSLGAQFRGTEAFF
-,TRBV11-2,TRBJ2-7,-,TGTGCCAGCAGTCTGCTGCTGACAGACGAGCAGTACTTC,CASSLLLTDEQYF
-,TRBV5-1,TRBJ2-7,-,TGCGCCAGCAGGGCAACCTACGAGCAGTACTTC,CASRATYEQYF
-,TRBV28,TRBJ2-6,TRBD1,TGTGCCAGCAGTCCCTGGGACAGTGGAACCAACGTCCTGACTTTC,CASSPWDSGTNVLTF
-,TRBV11-3,TRBJ2-2,-,TGTGCCAGCAGTCTTGGAGCAACGAACACCGGGGAGCTGTTTTTT,CASSLGATNTGELFF
-,TRBV7-8,TRBJ1-5,-,TGTGCCAGCAGCGAGGATGGCAATCAGCCCCAGCATTTT,CASSEDGNQPQHF
-,TRBV19,TRBJ1-4,-,TGTGCCAGTAGCTATACCACAACTAATGAAAAACTGTTTTTT,CASSYTTTNEKLFF
-,TRBV19,TRBJ2-7,-,TGTGCCAGTGCCCCCGGAGGCCTTTACGAGCAGTACTTC,CASAPGGLYEQYF
-,TRBV12-3/TRBV12-4,TRBJ1-5,-,TGTGCCAGCAGTTTCTCCAATCAGCCCCAGCATTTT,CASSFSNQPQHF
-,TRBV6-1,TRBJ2-5,TRBD2,TGTGCCAGCAGTGATTTGGCTAGCGGGAAAGAGACCCAGTACTTC,CASSDLASGKETQYF
-,TRBV30,TRBJ1-1,-,TGTGCCTGGAGTGTAAGTCTGAAGAACACTGAAGCTTTCTTT,CAWSVSLKNTEAFF
-,TRBV12-3/TRBV12-4,TRBJ1-2,-,TGTGCCAGCACCTTGGGACGGAACTATGGCTACACCTTC,CASTLGRNYGYTF
-,TRBV4-3,TRBJ2-2,TRBD1,TGCGCCAGCAGCCAAGGCGGGACAGGGGATCTCGCCGGGGAGCTGTTTTTT,CASSQGGTGDLAGELFF
-,TRBV18,TRBJ2-7,TRBD2,TGTGCCAGCTCACCAATGTCTAGCGGGATCAACGAGCAGTACTTC,CASSPMSSGINEQYF
-,TRBV6-5,TRBJ1-5,TRBD1,TGTGCCAGCATGGGTACGACAGGGGGCTATCAGCCCCAGCATTTT,CASMGTTGGYQPQHF
-,TRBV6-5,TRBJ1-4,TRBD1,TGTGCCAGCAGTTACTCTTCCGGGACAGGGCATGAAAAACTGTTTTTT,CASSYSSGTGHEKLFF
-,TRBV5-1,TRBJ1-1,-,TGCGCCAGCAGCTTGGGAGGGGGGAACACTGAAGCTTTCTTT,CASSLGGGNTEAFF
-,TRBV29-1,TRBJ1-2,-,TGCAGCGCTCTAACAGGGAACTATGGCTACACCTTC,CSALTGNYGYTF
-,TRBV5-4,TRBJ2-1,-,TGTGCCAGCAGCGCGACTAGCAATGAGCAGTTCTTC,CASSATSNEQFF